This TCR beta chain was found in a study of T-cell reconstitution after alpha-beta-depleted transplantation in children. Preparation of the TCRbeta library used unique molecular identifiers. TCRdb processed the PCR reads anew with MiXCR; each CDR3 protein has one entry. Of some 120,000 distinct CDR3 sequences in the sample, about a tenth were seen once. The CDR3 contains 13 residues. V lost 5 bases and J lost 3, with 11 bases in between. J is TRBJ2-7 and V is TRBV12-3 or TRBV12-4; D may be TRBD1 or TRBD2 (5 bases each). The origin of this receptor is a girl under two years old who had a stem cell transplant for combined immunodeficiency, so the T cells may come from the graft donor. Source: PBMCs, mostly from graft donor cells, taken 180 days after TCRalphabeta/CD19-depleted stem cell transplant. Here the CDR3 reads CASSTGTFYEQYF. DNA for the CDR3: TGTGCCAGCAGTACGGGGACCTTCTACGAGCAGTACTTC.